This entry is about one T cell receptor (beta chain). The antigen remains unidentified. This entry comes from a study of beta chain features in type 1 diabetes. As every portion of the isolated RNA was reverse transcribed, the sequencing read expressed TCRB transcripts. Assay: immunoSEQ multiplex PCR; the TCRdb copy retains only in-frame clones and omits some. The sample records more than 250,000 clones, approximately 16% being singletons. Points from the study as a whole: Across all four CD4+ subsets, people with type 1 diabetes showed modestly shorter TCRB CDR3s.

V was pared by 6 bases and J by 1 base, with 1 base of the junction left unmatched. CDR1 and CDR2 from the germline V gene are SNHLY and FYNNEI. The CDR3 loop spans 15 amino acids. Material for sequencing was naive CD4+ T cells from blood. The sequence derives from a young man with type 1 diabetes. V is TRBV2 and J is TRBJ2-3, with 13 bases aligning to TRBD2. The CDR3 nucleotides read TGTGCCAGCAGCGGGACTAGCGGGGGCACAGATACGCAGTATTTT. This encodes CASSGTSGGTDTQYF.